The entry below gives a single TCR beta chain sequence along with its context. This sample stems from a study of blood T cells in healthy people across ages. Alongside a J-beta primer mix, a sample-barcoded 5' primer served in a second PCR lasting about 7 to 11 cycles. TCRdb re-called the 5' RACE reads with MiXCR, one entry per CDR3 protein. Found here are 1.5 million or so distinct CDR3 sequences, around 40% of them singletons; the top ten hold 4%. Germline assignment: CDR1 MGHDK and CDR2 SYGVNS. J lost 0 bases, V lost 2 bases, and 7 bases had no gene match. The CDR3 loop spans 17 amino acids. The gene calls are TRBV25-1 and TRBJ2-1; 7 bases map to TRBD1. What was sequenced was blood. The clonotype originates from a young woman in good health. The CDR3 region has the DNA TGTGCCAGCAGTGAAACTTCAAGGGGGCGCTCCTACAATGAGCAGTTCTTC. Its protein product is CASSETSRGRSYNEQFF.